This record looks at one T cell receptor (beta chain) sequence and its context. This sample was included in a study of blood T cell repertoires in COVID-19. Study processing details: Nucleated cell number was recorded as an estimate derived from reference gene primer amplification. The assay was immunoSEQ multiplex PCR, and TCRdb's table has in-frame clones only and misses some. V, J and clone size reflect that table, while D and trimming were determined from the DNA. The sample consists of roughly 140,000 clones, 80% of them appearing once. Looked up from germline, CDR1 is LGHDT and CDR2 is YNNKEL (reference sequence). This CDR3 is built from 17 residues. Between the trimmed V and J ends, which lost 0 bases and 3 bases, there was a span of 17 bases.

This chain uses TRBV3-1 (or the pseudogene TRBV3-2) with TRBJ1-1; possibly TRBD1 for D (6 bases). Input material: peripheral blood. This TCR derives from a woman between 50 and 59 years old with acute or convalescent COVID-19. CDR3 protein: CASSQDLPGHIYTEAFF. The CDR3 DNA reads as TGTGCCAGCAGCCAAGATTTGCCGGGACACATTTACACTGAAGCTTTCTTT.